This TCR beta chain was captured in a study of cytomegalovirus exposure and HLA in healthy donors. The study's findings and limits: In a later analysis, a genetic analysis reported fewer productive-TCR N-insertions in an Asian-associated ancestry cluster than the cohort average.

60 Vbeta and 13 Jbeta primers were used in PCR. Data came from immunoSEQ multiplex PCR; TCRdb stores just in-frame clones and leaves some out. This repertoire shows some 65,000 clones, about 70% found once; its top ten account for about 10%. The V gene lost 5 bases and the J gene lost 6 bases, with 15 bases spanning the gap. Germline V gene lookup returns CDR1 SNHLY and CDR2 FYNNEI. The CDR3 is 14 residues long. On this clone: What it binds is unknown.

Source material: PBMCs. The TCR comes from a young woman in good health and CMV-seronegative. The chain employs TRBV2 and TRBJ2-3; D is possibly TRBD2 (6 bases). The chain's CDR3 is CASSLLARSDTQYF. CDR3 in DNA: TGTGCCAGCAGTCTACTAGCTCGCTCCGATACGCAGTATTTT.